Below are 20 T cell receptor beta chains sequenced from a single sample in a study of tumor-infiltrating lymphocytes in localized non-small cell lung cancer. Libraries were prepared by immunoSEQ multiplex PCR; TCRdb keeps only in-frame clonotypes and omits some of them. The repertoire holds about 15,000 clones, roughly 76% seen once, with about 2.5% in the top ten. Sequenced input: lung tumor tissue. These receptors were collected from a human donor with non-small cell lung cancer.

V is TRBV19 and J is TRBJ2-2, with TRBD2 identical over 8 bases. With 1 base clipped from V and 6 bases from J, the junction kept 4 bases outside the gene matches. CDR1 is LNHDA, CDR2 SQIVND, per germline (reference sequence). CDR3 length: 15 residues. The CDR3: CASSIVSGGAGELFF. CDR3 DNA sequence: TGTGCCAGTAGTATAGTATCGGGGGGGGCCGGGGAGCTGTTTTTT.

This clone was counted between two and nine times. This sequence joins TRBV6-1 and TRBJ2-7, with TRBD1 identical over 7 bases. Unmatched junction bases numbered 3, after V lost 6 bases and J lost 7 bases. Germline values: CDR1 MNHNS, CDR2 SASEGT. CDR3 size: 11 residues. CDR3: CASSWDREQYF. CDR3 sequence (DNA): TGTGCCAGCAGCTGGGACAGAGAGCAGTACTTC.

This sequence joins TRBV5-1 and TRBJ1-6, with D possibly being TRBD1 (6 bases). V lost 3 bases to trimming and J lost 8 bases, with 12 bases between them. The CDR3 extends over 14 amino acids. Germline V gene lookup returns CDR1 SGHRS and CDR2 YFSETQ. The CDR3 protein is CASSSQGRDSPLHF. The CDR3 coding sequence is TGCGCCAGCAGCTCACAGGGAAGGGATTCACCCCTCCACTTT.

The chain has TRBV2 and TRBJ1-6; D is possibly TRBD1 (5 bases). The CDR3 totals 13 residues. Trimming took 10 bases from V and 8 from J, leaving 15 bases between them. Germline CDR1 SNHLY, CDR2 FYNNEI. CDR3 DNA: TGTGCCACCCACCGGGACGGGGATTCACCCCTCCACTTT. This encodes CATHRDGDSPLHF. Variable domain in full (rest from reference TRBV2 and TRBJ1-6): EPEVTQTPSHQVTQMGQEVILRCVPISNHLYFYWYRQILGQKVEFLVSFYNNEISEKSEIFDDQFSVERPDGSNFTLKIRSTKLEDSAMYFCATHRDGDSPLHFGNGTRLTVT.

The rearrangement joins TRBV5-6 to TRBJ2-2; TRBD1 matches at 9 bases. Trimming removed 4 bases from V and 5 bases from J; junction bases left unmatched: 9. Germline V CDR1 and CDR2: SGHDT, YYEEEE. The CDR3 totals 16 residues. CDR3 protein: CASSNRGQGGTGELFF. In DNA, the CDR3 is TGTGCCAGCAGCAACAGGGGACAGGGAGGTACCGGGGAGCTGTTTTTT.

The chain links TRBV4-1 to TRBJ1-5; weak D call: TRBD1 (5 bases). Germline V gene data show CDR1 as MGHRA and CDR2 as YSYEKL. V lost 0 bases to trimming and J lost 7 bases, with 13 bases between them. The CDR3 spans 15 residues. The CDR3 loop reads CASSQENRGAQPQHF. The CDR3 DNA reads TGCGCCAGCAGCCAAGAAAATAGGGGTGCCCAGCCCCAGCATTTT.

V gene TRBV19 combines with J gene TRBJ2-3; no firm D call. In germline, CDR1 is LNHDA, CDR2 SQIVND (reference sequence). Trimming took 3 bases from V and 0 from J, leaving 7 bases between them. There are 14 residues in the CDR3. The CDR3 sequence is CASSMGGSTDTQYF. The CDR3 coding sequence is TGTGCCAGTAGTATGGGCGGTAGCACAGATACGCAGTATTTT.

The genes are TRBV6-4 and TRBJ2-7, with D perhaps TRBD1 or TRBD2 (5 bases each). Between the trimmed V and J ends, which lost 5 bases and 4 bases, there was a span of 15 bases. Germline assignment: CDR1 MRHNA and CDR2 SNTAGT. The CDR3 contains 14 residues. CDR3 protein: CASSYTGPPYEQYF. The CDR3 DNA is TGTGCCAGCAGTTACACGGGACCACCATACGAGCAGTACTTC.

The V gene is TRBV23-1, the J gene TRBJ2-2, with a tentative D call TRBD2 (6 bases). TRBV23-1 is an ORF, and what it does is uncertain. This CDR3 region has 17 residues. V lost 6 bases and J lost 4, with 21 bases in between. DNA of the CDR3: TGCGCCAGCAGCCAACAGTCGGACCACGGGGGCACCGGGGAGCTGTTTTTT. Its protein product is CASSQQSDHGGTGELFF.

J is TRBJ2-1 and V is TRBV4-2, with D unclear. Trimming pared 3 bases from V and 4 bases from J, leaving 10 bases between. Germline values: CDR1 LGHNA, CDR2 YNFKEQ. The length of the CDR3 is 14 residues. CDR3: CASSQTPSYNEQFF. CDR3 nucleotides: TGTGCCAGCAGCCAGACCCCCAGTTACAATGAGCAGTTCTTC.

The V and J genes are TRBV6-1 and TRBJ2-1, with 8 nucleotides matching TRBD2. With V trimmed by 2 bases and J by 0 bases, 0 bases remained unmatched. The CDR3 covers 15 residues. CDR1 and CDR2 from the germline V gene are MNHNS and SASEGT. The CDR3 region is CASSELAGSYNEQFF. For the CDR3, the DNA is TGTGCCAGCAGTGAACTAGCGGGCTCCTACAATGAGCAGTTCTTC.

V usage is TRBV6-1 and J usage is TRBJ2-1, with D perhaps TRBD1 (5 bases). CDR1 is MNHNS, CDR2 SASEGT, per germline. The V gene lost 4 bases and the J gene lost 9 bases, with 7 bases spanning the gap. The CDR3 consists of 11 residues. The CDR3 region is CASSVDSEQFF. The CDR3 DNA reads as TGTGCCAGCAGTGTTGACAGTGAGCAGTTCTTC.

The count of this clone is one. This chain joins TRBV7-6 and TRBJ2-1; D not resolved. The germline V and J ends were trimmed by 8 bases and 9 bases, with 14 bases remaining between them. CDR1 and CDR2 from the germline V gene are SGHVS and FNYEAQ. The CDR3 has 12 amino acids. CDR3 bases: TGTGCCAGCTCGGGTGGTTCGGGTGAGCAGTTCTTC. It codes for CASSGGSGEQFF.

This rearrangement joins TRBV5-4 to TRBJ1-5; TRBD1 matches 9 bases. Germline CDR1 SGHNT, CDR2 YYREEE (reference sequence). V lost 3 bases, J lost 2 bases, and 3 bases stayed unmatched. The CDR3 loop spans 15 amino acids. The CDR3: CASSSGQGGNQPQHF. CDR3 bases: TGTGCCAGCAGCTCGGGACAGGGTGGCAATCAGCCCCAGCATTTT.

The chain recombines TRBV7-9 with TRBJ2-7; D possibly corresponds to TRBD1 (6 bases). Trimming removed 3 bases at V and 6 bases at J, with 9 bases between. The CDR3 contains 12 residues. Germline CDR1 and CDR2: SEHNR and FQNEAQ (reference sequence). In DNA form, the CDR3 reads TGTGCCAGCAGCTTCGAAGGGGGCGAGCAGTACTTC. It translates to CASSFEGGEQYF.

The chain employs TRBV11-3 and TRBJ2-2, with 7 bases fitting TRBD1. Germline lookup yields CDR1 SGHNT and CDR2 YENEEA. Losses at the gene ends were 7 bases for V and 0 bases for J; bases not matched to a gene: 5. There are 15 residues in the CDR3. The CDR3 region has the DNA TGTGCCAGCACACTGGACAGGACGAACACCGGGGAGCTGTTTTTT. This codes for CASTLDRTNTGELFF.

This chain connects TRBV29-1 to TRBJ2-7, with TRBD2 matching 9 bases. After removal of 7 bases from V and 5 bases from J, the junction contained 9 bases not matched to a gene. Germline-derived CDR1 and CDR2 are SQVTM and ANQGSEA. The CDR3 totals 13 residues. The CDR3 region is CSATKGLADEQYF. The CDR3 DNA sequence: TGCAGCGCTACTAAGGGACTAGCTGACGAGCAGTACTTC.

The chain uses TRBV19 and TRBJ1-4, with TRBD1 matching over 9 bases. Germline CDR1 LNHDA, CDR2 SQIVND (reference sequence). The CDR3 is 15 amino acids. V dropped 6 bases and J dropped 7; count of bases not matched to a gene: 9. CDR3 nucleotides: TGTGCCAGTAGGATCAACAGGGGGCCCGGTGAAAAACTGTTTTTT. This translates into CASRINRGPGEKLFF.

This clone showed up just once. This chain connects TRBV9 to TRBJ2-3; no definite D call. V lost 3 bases to trimming and J lost 3 bases, with 14 bases between them. CDR1 SGDLS and CDR2 YYNGEE come from the germline V gene. This CDR3 contains 15 residues. In DNA, the CDR3 is TGTGCCAGCAGCGCTAGGTGGGAAGTAACAGATACGCAGTATTTT. Translated: CASSARWEVTDTQYF. Full variable domain (remainder filled in from reference TRBV9 and TRBJ2-3): DSGVTQTPKHLITATGQRVTLRCSPRSGDLSVYWYQQSLDQGLQFLIQYYNGEERAKGNILERFSAQQFPDLHSELNLSSLELGDSALYFCASSARWEVTDTQYFGPGTRLTVL.

The chain couples TRBV9 to TRBJ2-6; a possible D gene is TRBD1 (6 bases). The germline V gene encodes CDR1 SGDLS and CDR2 YYNGEE. V lost 2 bases, J lost 1 base, and 10 bases lay in between. The CDR3 has 16 amino acids. Here the CDR3 reads CASSVGGQSGANVLTF. The CDR3 coding sequence is TGTGCCAGCAGCGTGGGTGGACAGTCTGGGGCCAACGTCCTGACTTTC.